The 5 T cell receptor beta chains given below trace back to one sample, sequenced in a study of blood T cell repertoires in COVID-19. This table comes from immunoSEQ multiplex PCR, and its TCRdb copy is limited to in-frame clones, with some not included. The table lists roughly 66,000 clones, approximately 82% of them singletons, with less than 8.5% in the top ten. Material for sequencing was peripheral blood. These receptors were taken from a man in his sixties with acute or convalescent COVID-19.

There are a few counts of this clone. The CDR3 nucleotides read TGTGCCAGCAGCCCCGACACCGGGGAGCTGTTTTTT. Translating gives CASSPDTGELFF. This chain joins TRBV7-2 and TRBJ2-2; D unclear. Per the germline V gene, CDR1 is SGHTA and CDR2 is FQGNSA. V was trimmed by 5 bases and J by 3 bases, leaving 4 bases between them. This CDR3 contains 12 residues.

CDR3 protein: CASSVQGAGTDTQYF. The CDR3 DNA follows: TGTGCCAGTAGTGTACAGGGGGCCGGCACAGATACGCAGTATTTT. The chain combines TRBV19 with TRBJ2-3, with 9 bases matching TRBD1. Germline V gene data show CDR1 as LNHDA and CDR2 as SQIVND (reference sequence). CDR3 length: 15 residues. With V trimmed by 5 bases and J by 1 base, 4 bases remained unmatched.

The J gene is TRBJ2-1, the V gene TRBV19, with 7 bases matching TRBD2. V was clipped by 7 bases and J by 0 bases; unmatched bases: 3. The CDR3 is 14 amino acids. Germline CDR1 reads LNHDA; CDR2 reads SQIVND (reference sequence). The CDR3 loop is CASKRGLSYNEQFF. The CDR3 nucleotides are TGTGCCAGTAAGCGGGGACTCTCCTACAATGAGCAGTTCTTC.

The V gene is TRBV3-1 (or the pseudogene TRBV3-2), the J gene TRBJ2-1, with TRBD2 matching 9 bases. V lost 1 base to trimming and J lost 9 bases; unmatched junction nucleotides: 10. CDR1 is LGHDT, CDR2 YNNKEL, per germline (reference sequence). This CDR3 spans 16 amino acids. The CDR3 DNA follows: TGTGCCAGCAGCCAAGGAACCGGGCGGGGGGGCAGTGAGCAGTTCTTC. Its translation: CASSQGTGRGGSEQFF.

The chain joins TRBV10-1 to TRBJ2-3; TRBD2 aligns across 9 bases. The CDR3 has 15 residues. CDR1 and CDR2 from the germline V gene are WNHNN and SYGVQD (reference sequence). The J segment lost 5 bases and the V segment lost 2 bases, leaving 5 bases of the junction unmatched. CDR3 DNA: TGCGCCAGCAGTGAGCTAGCGGGGCGTAGAGATACGCAGTATTTT. Its protein is CASSELAGRRDTQYF.